This TCR beta chain is drawn from a study of CD4 T cells in relation to SARS-CoV-2 and coronaviruses. Data came from immunoSEQ multiplex PCR; TCRdb stores just in-frame clones and leaves some out. The sample includes more than 25,000 clones, around 75% of them seen just once. Looked up from germline, CDR1 is MDHEN and CDR2 is SYDVKM. The CDR3 runs 15 residues. V shed 2 bases, J shed 3 bases, and the junction held 7 bases outside the gene matches. The unexposed donors gave CD4+ T cells in about 2011-2018, prior to COVID-19. After roughly ten days of culture, CD4+ T cells were isolated. Cells permitting, SARS-CoV-2 S/N and four cold-coronavirus spikes were tested on unexposed-donor CD4+ T cells. Half the medium was replaced with IL-2 medium on days 3 and 7. Comments on this clone: As yet, its antigen is unknown.

The clonotype was recovered from a human donor in good health. The sequenced sample was CD4+ T cells from PBMCs, cultured in vitro. The V gene is TRBV28, the J gene TRBJ2-7; 7 nucleotides align to TRBD1. As DNA, the CDR3 is TGTGCCAGCAGTTTAGGACCGACAGGGTTCTACGAGCAGTACTTC. Translating gives CASSLGPTGFYEQYF.